This note documents a single TCR beta chain sequence. TCRB transcripts that were expressed got sequenced, as all of the isolated RNA had been reverse transcribed. The table came from immunoSEQ multiplex PCR; TCRdb's copy has only in-frame clones and leaves some out. The sample yields 970,000 or so clones, roughly a sixth seen once. The data were obtained in a study of beta chain features in type 1 diabetes. V was pared by 3 bases and J by 0 bases, with 6 bases between. The CDR3 has 14 amino acids. The germline V gene encodes CDR1 ENHRY and CDR2 SYGVKD. This chain links TRBV10-3 with TRBJ2-1; a weak D match, TRBD2 (6 bases). The sample was naive CD4+ T cells from blood. The receptor's source is a woman younger than 30 in good health. Written as DNA, the CDR3 is TGTGCCATCAGTGACGGGGGCTCCTACAATGAGCAGTTCTTC. Amino acid sequence: CAISDGGSYNEQFF.